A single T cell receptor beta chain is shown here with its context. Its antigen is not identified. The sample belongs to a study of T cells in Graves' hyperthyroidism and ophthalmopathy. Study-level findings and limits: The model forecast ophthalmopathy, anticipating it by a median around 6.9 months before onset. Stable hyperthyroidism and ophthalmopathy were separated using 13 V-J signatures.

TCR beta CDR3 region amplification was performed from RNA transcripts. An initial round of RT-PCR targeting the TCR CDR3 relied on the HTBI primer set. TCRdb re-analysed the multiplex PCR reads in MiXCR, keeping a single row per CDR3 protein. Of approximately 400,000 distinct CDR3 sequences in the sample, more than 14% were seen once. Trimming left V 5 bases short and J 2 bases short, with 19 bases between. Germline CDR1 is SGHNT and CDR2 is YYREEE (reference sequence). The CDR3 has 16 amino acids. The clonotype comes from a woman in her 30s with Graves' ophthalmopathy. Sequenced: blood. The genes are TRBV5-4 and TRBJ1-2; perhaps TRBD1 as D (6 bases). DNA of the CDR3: TGTGCCAGCAGGCCTGGGGGCCGAGATGAGAACTATGGCTACACCTTC. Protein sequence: CASRPGGRDENYGYTF.